Shown below are 22 T cell receptor beta chains from a single sample sequenced in a study of CD8+CD57+ T cells in acquired aplastic anemia. For sequencing, patients were chosen who had shown expansion of CD8+CD57+ cells by flow cytometry. Investigators profiled TCR beta VDJ and CDR3 from genomic DNA template. TCRdb re-called the reads through MiXCR, storing one row per CDR3 protein. The profile covers about 40,000 distinct CDR3 sequences, with over 55% appearing a single time and 50% to 70% taken by the ten largest. The sequencing input was sorted CD4+, CD8+, or CD8+CD57+ T cells (not recorded which) from PBMCs. The origin of the receptors is a human donor with aplastic anemia.

The rearrangement joins TRBV15 to TRBJ1-1, with D possibly TRBD1 on 5 matching bases. The germline gives CDR1 LNHNV, CDR2 YYDKDF (reference sequence). Trimming took off 0 bases at V and 4 bases at J, with 12 bases between the two ends. The CDR3 is 15 amino acids. CDR3 nucleotide sequence: TGTGCCACCAGCAGAGAAGGGGCCGCGGTCACTGAAGCTTTCTTT. Translated, it gives CATSREGAAVTEAFF.

There are many counts of this clonotype. The chain links TRBV9 to TRBJ2-5; D not resolved. Trimming took 3 bases from V and 1 from J, leaving 10 bases between them. Germline lookup yields CDR1 SGDLS and CDR2 YYNGEE. The CDR3 totals 14 residues. CDR3 in amino acids: CASSEEDSQETQYF. CDR3 DNA: TGTGCCAGCAGCGAGGAAGATAGCCAAGAGACCCAGTACTTC. Supplemented by reference TRBV9 and TRBJ2-5, the full variable domain reads DSGVTQTPKHLITATGQRVTLRCSPRSGDLSVYWYQQSLDQGLQFLIQYYNGEERAKGNILERFSAQQFPDLHSELNLSSLELGDSALYFCASSEEDSQETQYFGPGTRLLVL.

The chain uses TRBV25-1 and TRBJ1-2; TRBD1 aligns across 7 bases. The CDR3 spans 13 residues. Germline CDR1 MGHDK, CDR2 SYGVNS. Germline trimming cut 8 bases from V and 4 bases from J; bases unmatched to any gene: 7. The CDR3 loop is CASSDRVGYGYTF. The DNA of the CDR3 is TGTGCCAGCTCAGACAGGGTTGGCTATGGCTACACCTTC.

The chain joins TRBV24-1 to TRBJ2-1; D gene ambiguous. Germline V gene data show CDR1 as KGHDR and CDR2 as SFDVKD. V was clipped by 5 bases and J by 7 bases, with 5 bases between them. The CDR3 runs to 11 residues. The CDR3 spells CATSVVNEQFF. The CDR3 DNA is TGTGCCACCAGTGTGGTAAATGAGCAGTTCTTC.

The chain combines TRBV9 with TRBJ1-1; no reliable D call. This CDR3 region has 13 residues. Trimming shortened V by 0 bases and J by 3 bases, and 6 bases separated the two germline ends. Germline loops: CDR1 SGDLS, CDR2 YYNGEE. CDR3 coding DNA: TGTGCCAGCAGCGTAGCAGCGCACACTGAAGCTTTCTTT. Protein sequence: CASSVAAHTEAFF.

The V and J genes are TRBV10-3 and TRBJ2-2, with 8 bases identical to TRBD1. The V gene's germline CDR1 is ENHRY and CDR2 SYGVKD. The CDR3 is 13 residues long. Trimming removed 3 bases from V and 7 bases from J; junction bases left unmatched: 1. CDR3 residues: CAISDDRGGELFF. The CDR3 nucleotides read TGTGCCATCAGTGATGACAGGGGCGGGGAGCTGTTTTTT.

This chain connects TRBV20-1 to TRBJ1-2; possible D gene TRBD1, 6 bases. CDR1 is DFQATT, CDR2 SNEGSKA, per germline (reference sequence). Trimming left V 1 base short and J 6 bases short, with 15 bases between. The CDR3 has 14 residues. CDR3 region: CSARGGRGGDGYTF. The CDR3 DNA reads TGCAGTGCTAGAGGGGGCAGGGGAGGGGATGGCTACACCTTC.

The chain carries TRBV15 and TRBJ1-3, with 10 bases identical to TRBD1. The CDR3 has 15 amino acids. CDR1 is LNHNV and CDR2 is YYDKDF in the germline V gene (reference sequence). The ends lost 5 bases at V and 4 bases at J; junction bases unmatched: 5. CDR3: CATSYDRGQGNTIYF. The CDR3 coding sequence is TGTGCCACCAGCTATGACAGGGGGCAAGGAAACACCATATATTTT.

This rearrangement joins TRBV15 to TRBJ2-7; 7 bases fit TRBD2. V lost 2 bases and J lost 8; bases outside the gene matches: 6. From germline, CDR1 is LNHNV and CDR2 YYDKDF (reference sequence). The CDR3 covers 13 residues. CDR3 bases: TGTGCCACCAGCAGATTAAGACTAGCCCAGCAGTACTTC. Its translation is CATSRLRLAQQYF.

The rearrangement links TRBV3-1 to TRBJ2-5; the match to TRBD1 covers 9 bases. The CDR3 spans 16 residues. The V gene end was trimmed by 5 bases and the J gene end by 4 bases; junction bases not matched to a gene: 11. The germline gives CDR1 LGHDT, CDR2 YNNKEL (reference sequence). The CDR3 DNA reads as TGTGCCAGCAGCTCGCAGACTCACAGGGGGCGAGAGACCCAGTACTTC. Encoded protein: CASSSQTHRGRETQYF.

About this clonotype: A single base separates this from a much larger clone, so it may be a read error. The V gene is TRBV6-1, the J gene TRBJ2-7, with 12 positions matching TRBD1. The germline V gene encodes CDR1 MNHNS and CDR2 SASEGT. J gave up 6 bases and V 8 bases, and 14 bases lay outside the gene matches. The CDR3 contains 16 residues. The CDR3 is CASVPYVPGQGAEQYF. The CDR3 DNA sequence: TGTGCCAGCGTCCCATACGTCCCGGGACAGGGGGCCGAGCAGTACTTC.

This clonotype was detected only once. One base away lies a much larger clone, so this may be a sequencing read error. This chain links TRBV6-1 with TRBJ2-1; 9 bases line up with TRBD1. Germline V gene sequence: CDR1 MNHNS, CDR2 SASEGT. Germline trimming cut 6 bases from V and 9 bases from J; bases unmatched to any gene: 12. The CDR3 length is 15 residues. The CDR3 DNA is TGTGCCAGCAGCGGCCGGGGACAGGGAATCAGTGAGCAGTTCTTC. The encoded protein is CASSGRGQGISEQFF.

As regards this clonotype: Being one base from a much bigger clone, this may be a read error. This is likely a read error, given that the CDR3 carries no conserved phenylalanine or tryptophan at its end. This chain links TRBV6-2 or TRBV6-3 with TRBJ2-3; a possible D gene is TRBD2 (6 bases). The CDR3 is 15 residues long. Trimming stripped 2 bases from V and 3 bases from J, with 12 bases between. CDR1 and CDR2 from the germline V gene are MNHEY and SVGEGT. The CDR3 sequence: CASSYTGGATDTQYL. The CDR3 nucleotides read TGTGCCAGCAGTTACACCGGGGGAGCGACAGATACGCAGTATCTT.

This clonotype has a single count. The chain couples TRBV25-1 to TRBJ1-2; D is perhaps TRBD1 (6 bases). This CDR3 contains 14 residues. With 3 bases removed from V and 6 bases from J, the gap between germline ends came to 14 bases. The germline V gene encodes CDR1 MGHDK and CDR2 SYGVNS. The CDR3: CASSERDTVDGYTF. CDR3 coding DNA: TGTGCCAGCAGTGAGCGGGACACCGTGGATGGCTACACCTTC.

The J gene is TRBJ2-3, the V gene TRBV10-3; maybe TRBD2 (6 bases). Germline V CDR1 and CDR2: ENHRY, SYGVKD. The CDR3 is 15 amino acids. Trimming left V 7 bases short and J 1 base short, with 15 bases between. CDR3 sequence: CAITSGTSRTDTQYF. The CDR3 nucleotides are TGTGCCATCACGTCCGGAACTAGCCGCACAGATACGCAGTATTTT.

This clonotype was seen only once. The J gene is TRBJ1-1, the V gene TRBV6-6; D is possibly TRBD1 (6 bases). The germline V gene has CDR1 MNHNY and CDR2 SVGAGI (reference sequence). This CDR3 is 11 amino acids long. The CDR3 region has the DNA TGTGGCACAGGGTCGCGGACTGAAGCTTTCTTT. Translated: CGTGSRTEAFF.

This clonotype came up a few times. The chain combines TRBV29-1 with TRBJ2-7; 11 nucleotides agree with TRBD1. CDR1 and CDR2 (germline): SQVTM, ANQGSEA. The CDR3 sequence is 13 residues long. The V and J ends lost 7 bases and 6 bases, in that order; junction bases with no gene match: 8. CDR3 coding DNA: TGCAGCGCAAGGACAGGGGGCGCGGGCGAGCAGTACTTC. It translates to CSARTGGAGEQYF.

This chain uses TRBV29-1 with TRBJ1-2; D gene unclear. Per the germline V gene, CDR1 is SQVTM and CDR2 is ANQGSEA. V was pared by 1 base and J by 3 bases, with 12 bases between. CDR3 length equals 14 residues. Written as DNA, the CDR3 is TGCAGCGTTGAAGTAGGGTCAGTGCACTATGGCTACACCTTC. Protein: CSVEVGSVHYGYTF.

The chain carries TRBV13 and TRBJ1-6; possible D gene TRBD1, 5 bases. Germline V gene lookup returns CDR1 PRHDT and CDR2 FYEKMQ (reference sequence). The ends were cut back, 0 bases at V and 4 bases at J, with 7 bases in the middle. The CDR3 runs to 15 residues. The CDR3 loop reads CASSLGTAYNSPLHF. The CDR3 region has the DNA TGTGCCAGCAGCTTAGGGACAGCTTATAATTCACCCCTCCACTTT.

The V call is TRBV30, the J call TRBJ1-5, with D possibly TRBD1 on 6 matching bases. The ends were cut back, 2 bases at V and 7 bases at J, with 15 bases in the middle. In germline, CDR1 is GTSNPN, CDR2 SVGIG (reference sequence). This CDR3 has 14 amino acids. The CDR3 loop reads CAWSSGGLLQPQHF. The CDR3 coding sequence is TGTGCCTGGAGTTCGGGGGGCCTCCTACAGCCCCAGCATTTT.

The chain combines TRBV9 with TRBJ2-5; D possibly uses TRBD1 or TRBD2 (5 bases each). The CDR3 length is 14 residues. Germline CDR1 reads SGDLS; CDR2 reads YYNGEE. Trimming left V 4 bases short and J 5 bases short, with 15 bases between. The DNA of the CDR3 is TGTGCCAGCAGCCCGAGGGGAGCCGGGGAGACCCAGTACTTC. Protein product: CASSPRGAGETQYF.

This clonotype occurred many times. This rearrangement joins TRBV11-2 to TRBJ2-7; D might be TRBD1 or TRBD2, each matching 5 bases. The CDR3 loop spans 14 amino acids. V lost 1 base to trimming and J lost 2 bases, with 9 bases between them. CDR1 and CDR2 (germline): SGHAT, FQNNGV. The CDR3 DNA reads as TGTGCCAGCAGCTTAGGAGGGGTTCCCTACGAGCAGTACTTC. Its translation is CASSLGGVPYEQYF.